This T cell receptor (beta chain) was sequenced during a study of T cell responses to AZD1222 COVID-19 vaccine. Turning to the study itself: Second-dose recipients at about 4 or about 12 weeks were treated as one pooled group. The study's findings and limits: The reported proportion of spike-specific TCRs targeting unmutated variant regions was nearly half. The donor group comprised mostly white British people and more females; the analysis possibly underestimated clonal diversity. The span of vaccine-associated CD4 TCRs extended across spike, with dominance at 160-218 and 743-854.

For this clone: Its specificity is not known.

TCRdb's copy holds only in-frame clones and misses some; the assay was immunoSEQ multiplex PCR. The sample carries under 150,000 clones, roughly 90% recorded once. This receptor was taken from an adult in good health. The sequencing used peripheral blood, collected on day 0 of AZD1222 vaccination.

CDR3 loop: CASSLAAGGADTQYF. Here the CDR3 DNA reads TGCGCCAGCAGCTTGGCGGCAGGGGGGGCAGATACGCAGTATTTT. This chain joins TRBV5-1 and TRBJ2-3; either TRBD1 or TRBD2 may fit D (7 bases each). Per germline, CDR1 SGHRS and CDR2 YFSETQ. This CDR3 spans 15 amino acids. Between the trimmed V and J ends, which lost 0 bases and 4 bases, there was a span of 12 bases.